This T cell receptor (beta chain) was obtained from a study of regulatory T cells in long-lasting Graves disease. J lost 5 bases, V lost 4 bases, and 9 bases had no gene match. Per the germline V gene, CDR1 is SGHRS and CDR2 is YFSETQ. The CDR3 extends over 15 amino acids. Construction of the TCR beta libraries employed iRepertoire HTBI primers in conjunction with Arm-PCR of CDR3 regions. In TCRdb, the multiplex PCR reads were re-called with MiXCR into one record per CDR3 protein. In the table there are under 800,000 distinct CDR3 sequences, approximately 15% of which are singletons. As to time point: newly diagnosed GD, antithyroid drugs for less than 3 months. There was RNA extracted from PBMCs, and the TCR library was made from it. The same sample was also used in a study of T cells in Graves' hyperthyroidism and ophthalmopathy. Per that paper: When the TCR CDR3 underwent first-round RT-PCR, the HTBI primer set was used. Most expanded thyroid clonotypes above 0.001 also appeared in blood.

Sequencing was performed on peripheral blood mononuclear cells (PBMCs), taken at new diagnosis, from a patient treated with antithyroid drugs. The TCR was taken from a woman aged 25 to 39 with Graves disease. The J gene is TRBJ2-1, the V gene TRBV5-1; 7 bases fit TRBD1. The CDR3 loop is CASSLRQGQNNEQFF. The CDR3 region has the DNA TGCGCCAGCAGCCTCAGACAGGGCCAAAACAATGAGCAGTTCTTC. Looking up the rest from reference TRBV5-1 and TRBJ2-1 gives the full variable domain: KAGVTQTPRYLIKTRGQQVTLSCSPISGHRSVSWYQQTPGQGLQFLFEYFSETQRNKGNFPGRFSGRQFSNSRSEMNVSTLELGDSALYLCASSLRQGQNNEQFFGPGTRLTVL.